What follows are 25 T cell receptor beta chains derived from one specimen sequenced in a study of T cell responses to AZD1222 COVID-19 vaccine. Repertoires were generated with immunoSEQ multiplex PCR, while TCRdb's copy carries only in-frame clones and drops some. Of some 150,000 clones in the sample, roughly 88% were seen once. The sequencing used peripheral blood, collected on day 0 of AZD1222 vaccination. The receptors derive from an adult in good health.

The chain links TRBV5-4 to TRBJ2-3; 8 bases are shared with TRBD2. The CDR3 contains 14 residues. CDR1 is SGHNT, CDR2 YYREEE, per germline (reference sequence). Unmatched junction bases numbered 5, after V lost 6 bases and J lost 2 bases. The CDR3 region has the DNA TGTGCCAGCAACCCGACTAGCGCCACAGATACGCAGTATTTT. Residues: CASNPTSATDTQYF.

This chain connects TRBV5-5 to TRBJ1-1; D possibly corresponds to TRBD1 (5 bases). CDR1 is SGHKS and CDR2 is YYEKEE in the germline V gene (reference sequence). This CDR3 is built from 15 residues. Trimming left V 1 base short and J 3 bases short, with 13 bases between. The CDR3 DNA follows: TGTGCCAGCAGCTTGTTCGGGGGGATGGACACTGAAGCTTTCTTT. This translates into CASSLFGGMDTEAFF.

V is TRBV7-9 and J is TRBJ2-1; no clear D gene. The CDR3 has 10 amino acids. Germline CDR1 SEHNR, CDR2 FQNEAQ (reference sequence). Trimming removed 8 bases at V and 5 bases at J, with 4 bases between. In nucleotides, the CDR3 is TGTGCCAGCGCCAACAATGAGCAGTTCTTC. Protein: CASANNEQFF.

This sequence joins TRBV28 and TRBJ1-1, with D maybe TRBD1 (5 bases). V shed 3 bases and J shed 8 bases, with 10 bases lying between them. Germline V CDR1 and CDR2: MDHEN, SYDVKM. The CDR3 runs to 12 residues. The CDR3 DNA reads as TGTGCCAGCAGTTTCTACAGGAGCGAAGCTTTCTTT. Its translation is CASSFYRSEAFF.

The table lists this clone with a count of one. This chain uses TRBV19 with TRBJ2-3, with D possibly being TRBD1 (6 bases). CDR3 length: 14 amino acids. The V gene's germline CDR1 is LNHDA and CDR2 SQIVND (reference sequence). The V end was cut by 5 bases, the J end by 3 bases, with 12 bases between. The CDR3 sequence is CASSEGGNTDTQYF. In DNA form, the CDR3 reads TGTGCCAGTAGTGAAGGGGGAAATACAGATACGCAGTATTTT.

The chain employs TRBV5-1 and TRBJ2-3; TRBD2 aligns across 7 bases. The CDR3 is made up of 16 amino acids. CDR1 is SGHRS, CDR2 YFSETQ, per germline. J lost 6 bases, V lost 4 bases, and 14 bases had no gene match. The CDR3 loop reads CASSPGARESGDTQYF. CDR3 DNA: TGCGCCAGCAGCCCGGGAGCGCGGGAGTCGGGGGATACGCAGTATTTT.

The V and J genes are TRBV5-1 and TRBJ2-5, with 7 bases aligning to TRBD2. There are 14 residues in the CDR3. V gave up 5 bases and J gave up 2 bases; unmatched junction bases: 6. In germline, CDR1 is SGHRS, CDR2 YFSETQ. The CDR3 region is CASRISGMQETQYF. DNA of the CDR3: TGCGCCAGCAGAATAAGCGGGATGCAAGAGACCCAGTACTTC.

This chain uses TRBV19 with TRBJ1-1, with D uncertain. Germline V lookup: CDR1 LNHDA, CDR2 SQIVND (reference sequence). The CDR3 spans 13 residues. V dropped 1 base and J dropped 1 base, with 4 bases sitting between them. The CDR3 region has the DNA TGTGCCAGTAGTATAGGACCGAACACTGAAGCTTTCTTT. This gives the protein CASSIGPNTEAFF.

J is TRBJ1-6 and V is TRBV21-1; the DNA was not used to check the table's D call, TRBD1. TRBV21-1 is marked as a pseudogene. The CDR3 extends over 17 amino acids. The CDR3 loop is CASSKPRDRGDNSPLHF. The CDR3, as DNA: TGTGCCAGCAGCAAACCCCGGGACAGGGGGGATAATTCACCCCTCCACTTT.

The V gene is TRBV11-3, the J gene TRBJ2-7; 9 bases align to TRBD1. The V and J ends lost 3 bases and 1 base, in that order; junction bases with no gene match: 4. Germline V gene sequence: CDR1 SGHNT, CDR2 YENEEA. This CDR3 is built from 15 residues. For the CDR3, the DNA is TGTGCCAGCAGCTTCCCGGGACAGGGATCCTACGAGCAGTACTTC. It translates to CASSFPGQGSYEQYF.

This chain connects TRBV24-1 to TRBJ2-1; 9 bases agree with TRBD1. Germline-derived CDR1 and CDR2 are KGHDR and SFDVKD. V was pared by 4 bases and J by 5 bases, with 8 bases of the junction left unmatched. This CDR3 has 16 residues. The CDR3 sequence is CATSDNPGQGNNEQFF. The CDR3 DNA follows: TGTGCCACCAGTGACAATCCGGGACAGGGTAACAATGAGCAGTTCTTC.

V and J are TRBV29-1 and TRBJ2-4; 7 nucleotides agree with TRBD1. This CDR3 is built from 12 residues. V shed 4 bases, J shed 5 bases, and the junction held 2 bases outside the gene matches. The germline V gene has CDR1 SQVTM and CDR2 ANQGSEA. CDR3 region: CSVGQGENIQYF. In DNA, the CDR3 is TGCAGCGTTGGACAGGGTGAAAACATTCAGTACTTC.

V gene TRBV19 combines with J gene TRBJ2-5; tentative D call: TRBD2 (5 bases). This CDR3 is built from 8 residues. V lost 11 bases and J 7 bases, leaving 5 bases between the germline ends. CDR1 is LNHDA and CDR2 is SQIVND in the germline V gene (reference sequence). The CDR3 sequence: CARGTQYF. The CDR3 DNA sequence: TGTGCCCGGGGGACCCAGTACTTC.

The CDR3 nucleotides read TGTGCCAGCAGCCCCGGACAGGCCCCGTCACGCTCTGGAAACACCATATATTTT. This translates into CASSPGQAPSRSGNTIYF. This chain joins TRBV7-9 and TRBJ1-3, with TRBD1 matching over 7 bases. The ends lost 5 bases at V and 0 bases at J; junction bases unmatched: 13. The CDR3 has 18 residues. The germline V gene has CDR1 SEHNR and CDR2 FQNEAQ (reference sequence).

CDR3 DNA sequence: TGTGCCAGCAGCCTCCGACTAGCGGGGCAAGAGACCCAGTACTTC. This gives the protein CASSLRLAGQETQYF. This chain joins TRBV7-9 and TRBJ2-5, with 11 bases aligning to TRBD2. With 5 bases clipped from V and 2 bases from J, the junction kept 4 bases outside the gene matches. Germline V gives CDR1 SEHNR, CDR2 FQNEAQ (reference sequence). The CDR3 has 15 amino acids.

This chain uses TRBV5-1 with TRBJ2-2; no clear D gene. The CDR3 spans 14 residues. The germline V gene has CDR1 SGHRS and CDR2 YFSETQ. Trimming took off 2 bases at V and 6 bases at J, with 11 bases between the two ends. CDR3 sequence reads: CASSLQGTPGELFF. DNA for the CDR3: TGCGCCAGCAGCTTACAAGGAACGCCCGGGGAGCTGTTTTTT.

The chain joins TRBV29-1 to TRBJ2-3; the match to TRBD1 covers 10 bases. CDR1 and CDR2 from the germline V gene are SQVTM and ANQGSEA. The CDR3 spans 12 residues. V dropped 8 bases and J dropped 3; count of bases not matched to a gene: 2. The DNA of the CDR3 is TGCAGCCTGGGACAGGGGACAGATACGCAGTATTTT. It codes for CSLGQGTDTQYF.

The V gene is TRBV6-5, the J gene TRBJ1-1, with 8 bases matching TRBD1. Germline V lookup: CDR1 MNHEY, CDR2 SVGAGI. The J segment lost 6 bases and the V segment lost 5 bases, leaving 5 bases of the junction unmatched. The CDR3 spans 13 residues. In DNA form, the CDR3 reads TGTGCCAGCAGTACAACAGGGGGGGCTGAAGCTTTCTTT. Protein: CASSTTGGAEAFF.

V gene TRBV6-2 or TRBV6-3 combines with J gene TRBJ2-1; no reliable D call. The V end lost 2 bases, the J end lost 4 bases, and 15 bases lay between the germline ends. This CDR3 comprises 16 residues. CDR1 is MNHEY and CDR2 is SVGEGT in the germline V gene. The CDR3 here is CASSYNIPTLYNEQFF. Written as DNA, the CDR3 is TGTGCCAGCAGTTACAATATCCCAACCCTGTACAATGAGCAGTTCTTC.

CDR3 nucleotides: TGTGCCAGCAGTTTTGGAGCTCAAGAGACCCAGTACTTC. This gives the protein CASSFGAQETQYF. V usage is TRBV27 and J usage is TRBJ2-5, with D hard to call. This CDR3 has 13 residues. The V gene's germline CDR1 is MNHEY and CDR2 SMNVEV (reference sequence). The V end lost 3 bases, the J end lost 2 bases, and 7 bases lay between the germline ends.

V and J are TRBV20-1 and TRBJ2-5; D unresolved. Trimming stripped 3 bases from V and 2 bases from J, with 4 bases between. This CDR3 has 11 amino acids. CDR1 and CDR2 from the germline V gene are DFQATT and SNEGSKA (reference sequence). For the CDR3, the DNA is TGCAGTGCTAGCAAGCAAGAGACCCAGTACTTC. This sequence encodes CSASKQETQYF.

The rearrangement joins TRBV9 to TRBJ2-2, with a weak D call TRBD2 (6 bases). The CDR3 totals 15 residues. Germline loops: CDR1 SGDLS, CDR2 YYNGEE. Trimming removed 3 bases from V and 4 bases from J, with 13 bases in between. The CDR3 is CASSATSLRTGELFF. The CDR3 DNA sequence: TGTGCCAGCAGCGCAACTAGCTTACGCACCGGGGAGCTGTTTTTT.

The DNA for the CDR3 is TGTGCCATCAGGACAGACAGATCCACTGAAGCTTTCTTT. Protein sequence: CAIRTDRSTEAFF. V and J are TRBV10-3 and TRBJ1-1, with D perhaps TRBD1 (5 bases). The germline gives CDR1 ENHRY, CDR2 SYGVKD. V lost 6 bases and J lost 4, with 12 bases in between. The CDR3 sequence is 13 residues long.

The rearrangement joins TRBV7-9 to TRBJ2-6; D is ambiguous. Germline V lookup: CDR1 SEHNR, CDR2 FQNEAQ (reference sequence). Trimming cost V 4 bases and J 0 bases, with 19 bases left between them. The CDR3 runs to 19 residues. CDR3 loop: CASSSIRPGVFSGANVLTF. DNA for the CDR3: TGTGCCAGCAGCTCAATACGGCCGGGCGTTTTCTCTGGGGCCAACGTCCTGACTTTC. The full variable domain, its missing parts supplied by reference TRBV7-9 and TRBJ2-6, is DTGVSQNPRHKITKRGQNVTFRCDPISEHNRLYWYRQTLGQGPEFLTYFQNEAQLEKSRLLSDRFSAERPKGSFSTLEIQRTEQGDSAMYLCASSSIRPGVFSGANVLTFGAGSRLTVL.

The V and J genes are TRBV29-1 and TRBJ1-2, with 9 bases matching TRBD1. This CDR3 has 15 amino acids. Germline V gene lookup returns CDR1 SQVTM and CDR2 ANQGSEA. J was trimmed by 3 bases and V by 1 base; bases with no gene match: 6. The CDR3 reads CSVEAGTGLYYGYTF. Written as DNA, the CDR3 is TGCAGCGTTGAAGCGGGGACAGGGTTGTACTATGGCTACACCTTC.